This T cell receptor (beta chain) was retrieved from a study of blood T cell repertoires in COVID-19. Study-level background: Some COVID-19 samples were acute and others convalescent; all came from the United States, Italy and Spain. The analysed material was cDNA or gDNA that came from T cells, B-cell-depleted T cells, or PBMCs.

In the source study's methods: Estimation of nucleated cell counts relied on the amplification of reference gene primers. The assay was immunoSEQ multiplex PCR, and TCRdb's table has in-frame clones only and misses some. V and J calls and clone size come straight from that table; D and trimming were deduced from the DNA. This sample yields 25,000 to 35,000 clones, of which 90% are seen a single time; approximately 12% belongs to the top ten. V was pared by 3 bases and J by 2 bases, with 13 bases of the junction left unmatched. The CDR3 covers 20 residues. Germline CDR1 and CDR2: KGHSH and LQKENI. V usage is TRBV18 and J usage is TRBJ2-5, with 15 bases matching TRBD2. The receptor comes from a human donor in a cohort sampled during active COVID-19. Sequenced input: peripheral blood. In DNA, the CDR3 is TGTGCCAGCTCACCCCTATTTAGGACTAGCGGGAGGGCCCGACAAGAGACCCAGTACTTC. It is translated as CASSPLFRTSGRARQETQYF.